Each of the 11 T cell receptor beta chains below was sequenced from the same sample in a study of T cells in Graves' hyperthyroidism and ophthalmopathy. Researchers amplified the TCR beta CDR3 regions from RNA transcripts. A first-round RT-PCR of the TCR CDR3 used the HTBI primer set. Each CDR3 protein gets one entry after TCRdb re-called the multiplex PCR reads with MiXCR. Seen here are roughly 840,000 distinct CDR3 sequences, 38% observed once, and the top ten hold about 9%. Sequencing was carried out using blood. The receptors here all came from a man aged 18 to 29 with Graves' hyperthyroidism.

The CDR3 region is CASSHGPGPQHF. Here the CDR3 DNA reads TGTGCCAGCAGCCATGGACCGGGGCCCCAGCATTTT. J is TRBJ1-5 and V is TRBV27, with D unresolved. This CDR3 has 12 amino acids. V lost 6 bases and J 9 bases, leaving 12 bases between the germline ends. Germline CDR1 and CDR2: MNHEY and SMNVEV (reference sequence).

The sample holds many counts of this clonotype. This rearrangement joins TRBV4-1 to TRBJ2-7, with 7 bases matching TRBD1. Trimming cost V 7 bases and J 3 bases; bases outside gene matches: 3. There are 12 residues in the CDR3. Germline CDR1 reads MGHRA; CDR2 reads YSYEKL. CDR3 sequence (DNA): TGCGCCAGCACCGGGGACAGCTACGAGCAGTACTTC. This gives the protein CASTGDSYEQYF.

Of note for this clonotype: A read error may explain this, as a much larger clone is one base away. V usage is TRBV7-9 and J usage is TRBJ2-2; the match to TRBD1 covers 7 bases. Germline assignment: CDR1 SEHNR and CDR2 FQNEAQ (reference sequence). The CDR3 runs 14 residues. Trimming cost V 6 bases and J 0 bases; bases outside gene matches: 1. CDR3 nucleotide sequence: TGTGCCAGCAGGGGACAGACGAACACCGGGGAGCTGTTTTTT. As protein: CASRGQTNTGELFF. Drawing the rest from reference TRBV7-9 and TRBJ2-2, the complete variable domain is DTGVSQNPRHKITKRGQNVTFRCDPISEHNRLYWYRQTLGQGPEFLTYFQNEAQLEKSRLLSDRFSAERPKGSFSTLEIQRTEQGDSAMYLCASRGQTNTGELFFGEGSRLTVL.

This clonotype turned up a few times. V is TRBV9 and J is TRBJ1-2, with TRBD1 identical over 8 bases. The germline V gene has CDR1 SGDLS and CDR2 YYNGEE. V was pared by 7 bases and J by 4 bases, with 9 bases of the junction left unmatched. CDR3 size: 14 residues. CDR3 sequence (DNA): TGTGCCAGCTCACTGGGACAGGCTTTCTATGGCTACACCTTC. It is translated as CASSLGQAFYGYTF.

The CDR3 coding sequence is TGTGCCAGCAGCCTAGGGGCCTACTATGGCTACACCTTC. Amino acids: CASSLGAYYGYTF. The chain links TRBV12-3 or TRBV12-4 to TRBJ1-2, with D perhaps matching TRBD1 (5 bases). Trimming cost V 6 bases and J 3 bases, with 11 bases left between them. The CDR3 loop spans 13 amino acids.

J is TRBJ1-1 and V is TRBV20-1, with D uncertain. The CDR3 has 16 residues. Germline loops: CDR1 DFQATT, CDR2 SNEGSKA (reference sequence). Trimming shortened V by 3 bases and J by 1 base, and 18 bases separated the two germline ends. CDR3 region: CSASTLRGSSNTEAFF. The CDR3 bases are TGCAGTGCTAGTACACTCCGAGGGTCCTCGAACACTGAAGCTTTCTTT.

With respect to this clonotype: A much larger clone differs from this one at a single base, so this may be a read error. The chain uses TRBV5-1 and TRBJ2-6; no firm D call. This CDR3 has 17 amino acids. The germline V gene encodes CDR1 SGHRS and CDR2 YFSETQ. The DNA for the CDR3 is TGTGCCAGCAGCTTAGTACCACGGGTCTCTGGGGCCAACGTCCTGACTTTC. Its protein is CASSLVPRVSGANVLTF.

This clonotype was found a few times. The V gene is TRBV19, the J gene TRBJ1-4; TRBD1 matches at 7 bases. This CDR3 is 15 amino acids long. The germline gives CDR1 LNHDA, CDR2 SQIVND (reference sequence). V was clipped by 4 bases and J by 2 bases; unmatched bases: 4. The CDR3, as DNA: TGTGCCAGTAGTACATTGGACAGGACTAATGAAAAACTGTTTTTT. Protein product: CASSTLDRTNEKLFF.

This chain connects TRBV7-9 to TRBJ2-3; D gene ambiguous. The CDR3 is 13 residues long. Trimming removed 4 bases from V and 2 bases from J, with 7 bases in between. The germline gives CDR1 SEHNR, CDR2 FQNEAQ (reference sequence). In nucleotides, the CDR3 is TGTGCCAGCAGCTCTCGCAACACAGATACGCAGTATTTT. Translation gives CASSSRNTDTQYF.

In its sample, this clonotype was seen many times. The rearrangement links TRBV7-2 to TRBJ1-6, with D perhaps TRBD1 (5 bases). The germline V gene encodes CDR1 SGHTA and CDR2 FQGNSA. Trimming left V 1 base short and J 10 bases short, with 14 bases between. This CDR3 comprises 15 residues. CDR3 DNA: TGTGCCAGCAGCTTAGTCGCCATAGGGGAATCACCCCTCCACTTT. Translated: CASSLVAIGESPLHF.

This clonotype was seen only a few times. This chain connects TRBV9 to TRBJ2-5; 12 bases line up with TRBD2. J was trimmed by 5 bases and V by 4 bases; bases with no gene match: 9. The CDR3 has 16 amino acids. Germline CDR1 is SGDLS and CDR2 is YYNGEE. The CDR3, as DNA: TGTGCCAGCAGCTCAACCGGGACTAGCGGGTGGGAGACCCAGTACTTC. It specifies CASSSTGTSGWETQYF. The full variable domain, rest sourced from reference TRBV9 and TRBJ2-5, is DSGVTQTPKHLITATGQRVTLRCSPRSGDLSVYWYQQSLDQGLQFLIQYYNGEERAKGNILERFSAQQFPDLHSELNLSSLELGDSALYFCASSSTGTSGWETQYFGPGTRLLVL.